This is a list of T cell receptor beta chains from one sample in a study of control samples from healthy donors and cancer patients. The data were produced by immunoSEQ multiplex PCR, yet TCRdb's version contains in-frame clones alone and is incomplete. The data show about 86,000 clones, 85% to 95% seen once. The source material was blood. The receptors here all came from a woman in her 30s in good health. Both conserved end residues are part of each CDR3. The D gene is left open where the match is weak. Expanded clones get a size class; other rows say once, few or many, or leave the size out.

12	TRBV12-3/TRBV12-4	-	TRBJ1-2	-	TGTGCCAGCAGTTCATCAGGGTATGGCTACACCTTC	CASSSSGYGYTF
14	TRBV19	-	TRBJ1-1	-	TGTGCCAGTAGTATTAGGGGAGTGAACACTGAAGCTTTCTTT	CASSIRGVNTEAFF
13	TRBV19	-	TRBJ1-5	TRBD1	TGTGCCAGTAGTACCGGGACAGTTCAGCCCCAGCATTTT	CASSTGTVQPQHF
16	TRBV7-9	-	TRBJ2-7	TRBD2	TGTGCCAGCAGCTCCCCGTCCCGCAGGGAGGGGAACGAGCAGTACTTC	CASSSPSRREGNEQYF
13	TRBV28	-	TRBJ2-1	-	TGTGCCAGCAGGAATTTAGGCATAGGTGAGCAGTTCTTC	CASRNLGIGEQFF
15	TRBV7-8	-	TRBJ1-3	-	TGTGCCAGCAGCCGACAGTTTCGCTCTGGAAACACCATATATTTT	CASSRQFRSGNTIYF
11	TRBV30	-	TRBJ1-2	-	TGTGCCTTACGGGGGGCTTGGGGCTACACCTTC	CALRGAWGYTF
14	TRBV4-1	-	TRBJ1-2	-	TGCGCCAGCAGCCAAGTAGCCTTGGTATTTGGCTACACCTTC	CASSQVALVFGYTF
14	TRBV27	-	TRBJ1-4	-	TGTGCCAGCAGTCTCCGGGACACAAATGAAAAACTGTTTTTT	CASSLRDTNEKLFF
11	TRBV12-3/TRBV12-4	-	TRBJ1-1	-	TGTGCCAGCAGTTTATCAATAGGAGCTTTCTTT	CASSLSIGAFF
14	TRBV29-1	-	TRBJ2-7	TRBD2	TGCAGCGTTGAATCGGGGGGGTCTGGTTACGAGCAGTACTTC	CSVESGGSGYEQYF
16	TRBV19	-	TRBJ1-6	-	TGTGCCAGTAGTATCCAGGGGAAAACCTATAATTCACCCCTCCACTTT	CASSIQGKTYNSPLHF
14	TRBV5-6	-	TRBJ2-5	-	TGTGCCAGCAGCTTGATGGGGGGCCAAGAGACCCAGTACTTC	CASSLMGGQETQYF
13	TRBV2	few	TRBJ2-7	-	TGTGCCAGCCTTCCCGAACCCACCTACGAGCAGTACTTC	CASLPEPTYEQYF
15	TRBV11-3	-	TRBJ2-7	TRBD2	TGTGCCAGCAGCTTATTAGCGGGAGAGCTGTACGAGCAGTACTTC	CASSLLAGELYEQYF
15	TRBV28	-	TRBJ2-4	-	TGTGCCAGCAGTTCTACCGAACTAGCCAAAAACATTCAGTACTTC	CASSSTELAKNIQYF
14	TRBV19	-	TRBJ1-2	-	TGTGCCAGTAGTATAGATGGCCGGACACGGGGCTACACCTTC	CASSIDGRTRGYTF
13	TRBV11-2	-	TRBJ2-7	-	TGTGCCAGCAGCCAGCCCGTGATCTACGAGCAGTACTTC	CASSQPVIYEQYF
14	TRBV7-9	-	TRBJ2-7	TRBD2	TGTGCCAGCAGCCGCGGGGGGGAAATCTACGAGCAGTACTTC	CASSRGGEIYEQYF
14	TRBV3-1/TRBV3-2	-	TRBJ1-1	-	TGTGCCAGCAGCCCTCCCTCAAAAAGGACTGAAGCTTTCTTT	CASSPPSKRTEAFF
12	TRBV5-1	-	TRBJ2-7	TRBD2	TGCGCCAGCAGCTTGGCGGGGGGCGAGCAGTACTTC	CASSLAGGEQYF
15	TRBV18	-	TRBJ2-5	TRBD1	TGTGCCAGCTCACCTCCGGGACAGCAAAAAGAGACCCAGTACTTC	CASSPPGQQKETQYF
15	TRBV7-3	-	TRBJ2-3	-	TGTGCCAGCAGCTTAGGGGTGGCCACACAAGATACGCAGTATTTT	CASSLGVATQDTQYF
15	TRBV7-3	-	TRBJ2-6	TRBD1	TGTGCCAGCAGCGACAGGGGATCTGGGGCCAACGTCCTGACTTTC	CASSDRGSGANVLTF
16	TRBV24-1	-	TRBJ2-1	-	TGTGCCACCAGTGCCGTAGACAGGATCGGGTACAATGAGCAGTTCTTC	CATSAVDRIGYNEQFF
13	TRBV2	-	TRBJ2-7	-	TGTGCCAGCAGTGAACCAGGGAACTACGAGCAGTACTTC	CASSEPGNYEQYF
16	TRBV6-6	-	TRBJ2-1	TRBD2	TGTGCCAGCAGACTAGCGGGGGAGAGCTCCTACAATGAGCAGTTCTTC	CASRLAGESSYNEQFF
15	TRBV5-1	-	TRBJ1-4	TRBD1	TGCGCCAGCAGCGGCTTGGGACAGATTAATGAAAAACTGTTTTTT	CASSGLGQINEKLFF
13	TRBV10-3	once	TRBJ1-2	-	TGTGCCATCAGTGTAGAGACAGCTTATGGCTACACCTTC	CAISVETAYGYTF
16	TRBV10-3	-	TRBJ2-3	-	TGTGCCATCACCGTCGGACAGCAAACTTCCACAGATACGCAGTATTTT	CAITVGQQTSTDTQYF
12	TRBV28	-	TRBJ1-6	-	TGTGCCAGCAGTTTACGCGGCACACCCCTCCACTTT	CASSLRGTPLHF
13	TRBV9	-	TRBJ2-5	TRBD2	TGTGCCAGCAGCGTAGAGGGAGGGGAGACCCAGTACTTC	CASSVEGGETQYF
13	TRBV5-1	-	TRBJ1-1	-	TGCGCCAGCAGCTTTTACATGAACACTGAAGCTTTCTTT	CASSFYMNTEAFF
13	TRBV5-1	once	TRBJ1-2	-	TGCGCCAGCAGCTTGAGTCAGCTGTATGGCTACACCTTC	CASSLSQLYGYTF
16	TRBV27	-	TRBJ1-6	TRBD1	TGTGCCAGCAGTTCATTCTGGACAGGGGACAATTCACCCCTCCACTTT	CASSSFWTGDNSPLHF
17	TRBV27	-	TRBJ2-3	TRBD1	TGTGCCAGCAGTTTATTGAGGACAGGTCCCTCCGTAGATACGCAGTATTTT	CASSLLRTGPSVDTQYF
14	TRBV3-1/TRBV3-2	-	TRBJ2-7	-	TGTGCCAGCAGCCAAGCTGTGCGGGGACACGAGCAGTACTTC	CASSQAVRGHEQYF
18	TRBV5-6	-	TRBJ2-1	TRBD2	TGTGCCAGCAGCCTAGGGACTAGCGGGGCGGCAATCTACAATGAGCAGTTCTTC	CASSLGTSGAAIYNEQFF